This T cell receptor beta chain was documented in a study of T cell responses to AZD1222 COVID-19 vaccine. This table comes from immunoSEQ multiplex PCR, and its TCRdb copy is limited to in-frame clones, with some not included. Counted here are approximately 190,000 clones, 85% to 95% occurring once; the ten biggest clones make up roughly 9.8%. This clonotype was sampled from an adult in good health. The sequencing here drew on peripheral blood, taken on day 0 of AZD1222 vaccination.

CDR3 sequence reads: CAWSVLAGLTDTQYF. Written as DNA, the CDR3 is TGTGCCTGGAGTGTTCTAGCGGGACTCACAGATACGCAGTATTTT. The chain couples TRBV30 to TRBJ2-3, with 9 bases aligning to TRBD2. CDR1 GTSNPN and CDR2 SVGIG come from the germline V gene (reference sequence). V shed 0 bases, J shed 2 bases, and the junction held 3 bases outside the gene matches. There are 15 residues in the CDR3. Full variable domain (outside the CDR3, taken from reference TRBV30 and TRBJ2-3): SQTIHQWPATLVQPVGSPLSLECTVEGTSNPNLYWYRQAAGRGLQLLFYSVGIGQISSEVPQNLSASRPQDRQFILSSKKLLLSDSGFYLCAWSVLAGLTDTQYFGPGTRLTVL.